This passage covers 15 T cell receptor beta chains from one sample sequenced in a study of vaccination effects on CD4 cells after COVID-19. The repertoire was sequenced with immunoSEQ multiplex PCR; TCRdb's copy has only in-frame clones and lacks some. The sample lists about 61,000 clones, roughly 79% occurring once. Which antigens these TCRs recognize remains unknown. Sequencing followed a ViraFEST assay step that expanded antigen-specific CD4+ T cells with viral peptide pools. Upon completion of about 10 days in culture, CD4+ T cells were isolated. The source was CD4+ T cells from PBMCs cultured with HCoV-229E spike peptides, collected before COVID-19 vaccination. These receptors all come from a human donor who received a COVID-19 vaccine.

This chain connects TRBV14 to TRBJ2-1; 7 bases match TRBD1. Unmatched junction bases numbered 18, after V lost 1 base and J lost 3 bases. Per the germline V gene, CDR1 is SGHDN and CDR2 is FVKESK. The length of the CDR3 is 20 residues. CDR3 coding DNA: TGTGCCAGCAGCCAAGTACCGGCGGTTTGGGCCAGGGGGTACTACAATGAGCAGTTCTTC. It yields the protein CASSQVPAVWARGYYNEQFF.

This clone was counted once. V is TRBV4-2 and J is TRBJ2-5; 9 bases align to TRBD2. This CDR3 contains 15 residues. V was clipped by 5 bases and J by 5 bases; unmatched bases: 9. The germline V gene has CDR1 LGHNA and CDR2 YNFKEQ. The CDR3 DNA reads TGTGCCAGCAGCTCTCCGGGACTAGCTAGGGAGACCCAGTACTTC. This codes for CASSSPGLARETQYF.

The rearrangement uses TRBV2 and TRBJ2-3; unclear D gene. The CDR3 sequence is 14 residues long. The germline gives CDR1 SNHLY, CDR2 FYNNEI. The V and J ends lost 9 bases and 2 bases respectively, with 15 bases between them. DNA of the CDR3: TGTGCCAGTAGGGTGGACGGATACACAGATACGCAGTATTTT. Encoded protein: CASRVDGYTDTQYF.

The chain joins TRBV2 to TRBJ1-5; no clear D gene. Between the trimmed V and J ends, which lost 2 bases and 7 bases, there was a span of 15 bases. Germline loops: CDR1 SNHLY, CDR2 FYNNEI. The CDR3 is made up of 15 amino acids. The CDR3 bases are TGTGCCAGCAGTGAAAGGGCCCGGAATTCCCAGCCCCAGCATTTT. Its protein is CASSERARNSQPQHF.

This clone has just a few counts. The chain combines TRBV5-6 with TRBJ1-5; 10 nucleotides match TRBD1. V shed 0 bases and J 7 bases; nucleotides not matched to a gene: 4. The germline CDR1 and CDR2 sequences are SGHDT and YYEEEE. The CDR3 is made up of 15 amino acids. The CDR3 region has the DNA TGTGCCAGCAGCTTGGAGACAGGGGGCGGGCAGCCCCAGCATTTT. It specifies CASSLETGGGQPQHF.

V and J are TRBV9 and TRBJ1-1; the D gene is possibly TRBD1 (5 bases). Germline assignment: CDR1 SGDLS and CDR2 YYNGEE. V lost 2 bases and J 2 bases, leaving 10 bases between the germline ends. This CDR3 comprises 14 residues. CDR3 DNA: TGTGCCAGCAGCGTGGCGGGGGTTAACACTGAAGCTTTCTTT. Amino acid sequence: CASSVAGVNTEAFF.

This chain joins TRBV3-1 (or the pseudogene TRBV3-2) and TRBJ1-2, with 12 bases matching TRBD1. V lost 8 bases, J lost 0 bases, and 4 bases stayed unmatched. Looked up from germline, CDR1 is LGHDT and CDR2 is YNNKEL (reference sequence). The CDR3 is made up of 15 amino acids. The CDR3 protein is CASGTGGLANYGYTF. CDR3 sequence (DNA): TGTGCCAGCGGGACAGGGGGCCTTGCTAACTATGGCTACACCTTC.

This clone was recorded a few times. The chain employs TRBV15 and TRBJ1-2, with 10 bases that match TRBD1. The CDR3 runs 15 residues. The J segment lost 2 bases and the V segment lost 2 bases, leaving 2 bases of the junction unmatched. Germline V gene data show CDR1 as LNHNV and CDR2 as YYDKDF (reference sequence). The CDR3 is CATSRMTGGNYGYTF. The CDR3, as DNA: TGTGCCACCAGCAGAATGACAGGGGGCAACTATGGCTACACCTTC.

The chain has TRBV6-5 and TRBJ2-2; no clear D gene. CDR3 length equals 15 residues. The germline V and J ends were trimmed by 0 bases and 2 bases, with 7 bases remaining between them. CDR1 and CDR2 from the germline V gene are MNHEY and SVGAGI. CDR3 sequence reads: CASSYSPANTGELFF. The CDR3 region has the DNA TGTGCCAGCAGTTACTCTCCCGCTAACACCGGGGAGCTGTTTTTT.

The rearrangement uses TRBV20-1 and TRBJ2-3; possibly TRBD2 for D (6 bases). The CDR3 spans 11 residues. Deletions cut 4 bases from V and 8 bases from J, with 10 bases between. The V gene's germline CDR1 is DFQATT and CDR2 SNEGSKA (reference sequence). As DNA, the CDR3 is TGCAGTGCTACCTCGCGGGGTACGCAGTATTTT. This sequence encodes CSATSRGTQYF.

The chain has TRBV10-3 and TRBJ1-4; no clear D gene. The V gene's germline CDR1 is ENHRY and CDR2 SYGVKD. The CDR3 is 15 residues long. V lost 0 bases and J 3 bases, leaving 8 bases between the germline ends. The CDR3 sequence is CAISESRDANEKLFF. The CDR3 nucleotides read TGTGCCATCAGTGAGTCGAGGGATGCTAATGAAAAACTGTTTTTT.

The chain has TRBV27 and TRBJ1-5, with D possibly matching TRBD1 (6 bases). The CDR3 consists of 15 residues. Germline CDR1 MNHEY, CDR2 SMNVEV (reference sequence). Trimming cost V 6 bases and J 9 bases, with 21 bases left between them. CDR3 loop: CASSHDRSPWWPQHF. CDR3 in DNA: TGTGCCAGCAGCCACGACAGGTCGCCGTGGTGGCCCCAGCATTTT.

This chain uses TRBV29-1 with TRBJ1-2, with 7 nucleotides matching TRBD1. This CDR3 is built from 12 residues. Per the germline V gene, CDR1 is SQVTM and CDR2 is ANQGSEA. V shed 1 base and J 7 bases; nucleotides not matched to a gene: 3. The CDR3 loop is CSVEGQGGGYTF. CDR3 in DNA: TGCAGCGTTGAAGGACAGGGAGGTGGCTACACCTTC.

The chain employs TRBV6-1 and TRBJ2-2, with 12 bases aligning to TRBD2. The V segment lost 4 bases and the J segment 7 bases; nucleotides outside the gene matches: 7. This CDR3 has 16 residues. Looked up from germline, CDR1 is MNHNS and CDR2 is SASEGT. CDR3 bases: TGTGCCAGCAGTGCAACTAGCGGGGGGAGTTACGGGGAGCTGTTTTTT. Translation: CASSATSGGSYGELFF.

The rearrangement links TRBV7-9 to TRBJ2-5; D is possibly TRBD1 or TRBD2 (5 bases each). CDR3 size: 15 residues. Per the germline V gene, CDR1 is SEHNR and CDR2 is FQNEAQ (reference sequence). With 2 bases removed from V and 5 bases from J, the gap between germline ends came to 15 bases. The CDR3 is CASSLLGTLGETQYF. The CDR3 coding sequence is TGTGCCAGCAGCTTACTTGGGACCTTAGGGGAGACCCAGTACTTC.